The T cell receptor (beta chain) under discussion was sequenced for a study of blood T cell repertoires in COVID-19. CDR3 size: 15 residues. V lost 1 base and J 4 bases, leaving 13 bases between the germline ends. CDR1 is SGHTA and CDR2 is FQGNSA in the germline V gene. Using immunoSEQ multiplex PCR, the repertoire was profiled, and TCRdb retains in-frame clones only, with some absent. This sample has roughly 500,000 clones, with roughly 89% found just once. The chain employs TRBV7-2 and TRBJ2-5; maybe TRBD1 (5 bases). The sample comprised peripheral blood. This receptor was obtained from a young man with COVID-19, enrolled during active disease. The CDR3 sequence: CASSLEGAPGETQYF. The CDR3 coding sequence is TGTGCCAGCAGCTTAGAAGGGGCCCCGGGAGAGACCCAGTACTTC.